This is a list of T cell receptor beta chains from one sample in a study of tumor-infiltrating lymphocytes in primary liver carcinoma. TCRdb redid the calling of the multiplex PCR reads with MiXCR, one entry per CDR3 protein. The table includes approximately 100,000 distinct CDR3 sequences, around 73% detected once. The sequencing sample was made of liver tumor tissue from sampling region 2. Every receptor here comes from a woman aged 55 to 70 with primary liver carcinoma and hepatitis B virus infection. CDR3s include the opening cysteine and the closing phenylalanine or tryptophan. A D gene is named only where the DNA matches it firmly. Not all rows give a size; the values are once, few, many and, for expanded clones, a class.

TRBV29-1	TRBJ2-1	TRBD2	-	CGVVGGRGTNEQFF	TGCGGCGTTGTCGGCGGGAGAGGGACCAATGAGCAGTTCTTC
TRBV6-5	TRBJ2-1	-	-	CASTPPTGRLEQFF	TGTGCTAGCACCCCCCCGACGGGAAGACTCGAGCAGTTCTTC
TRBV28	TRBJ2-7	-	-	CVSKEQTSSSYEQYF	TGTGTTAGCAAGGAGCAGACATCAAGCTCCTACGAGCAGTACTTC
TRBV11-2	TRBJ2-3	-	-	CVSSLILAVDTDTQYF	TGTGTCAGCAGCTTAATATTGGCGGTGGATACAGATACGCAGTATTTT
TRBV6-1	TRBJ1-5	-	-	CASSSGSLSNQPQHF	TGTGCCAGCAGTTCCGGGTCTTTGAGCAATCAGCCCCAGCATTTT
TRBV18	TRBJ2-2	TRBD2	-	CASSPLLGAGVTGELFF	TGTGCCAGCTCACCACTCTTAGGAGCGGGAGTCACCGGGGAGCTGTTTTTT
TRBV29-1	TRBJ2-1	-	-	CSVGGLWNEQFF	TGCAGCGTTGGAGGGTTGTGGAATGAACAGTTCTTC
TRBV20-1	TRBJ2-5	-	-	CSASGGMKQETQYF	TGCAGTGCTAGTGGAGGGATGAAACAAGAGACCCAGTACTTC
TRBV7-8	TRBJ2-1	TRBD1	many	CASSLVVGQGGEQFF	TGTGCCAGCAGCTTAGTGGTTGGACAGGGGGGTGAGCAGTTCTTC
TRBV29-1	TRBJ2-4	-	-	CSFEDQFGGERASGIQYF	TGCAGCTTTGAAGATCAGTTTGGGGGCGAGAGGGCCAGCGGCATTCAGTACTTC
TRBV10-2	TRBJ2-2	-	many	CASSEHRDMNTGELFF	TGCGCCAGCAGTGAGCACCGGGACATGAACACCGGGGAGCTGTTTTTT
TRBV28	TRBJ2-3	TRBD1	-	CASPPSGTGIDTQYF	TGTGCCAGCCCCCCGAGTGGGACAGGGATAGATACGCAGTATTTT
TRBV29-1	TRBJ2-3	-	once	CSVVGVVNHVRGDTQYF	TGCAGCGTTGTCGGGGTAGTGAATCATGTCCGGGGAGATACGCAGTATTTT
TRBV13	TRBJ2-7	-	-	CASSLGPYEQCF	TGTGCCAGCAGCTTAGGGCCCTACGAGCAGTGTTTC
TRBV11-3	TRBJ1-4	TRBD1	-	CASSLAEGQGSSVGLEMFF	TGTGCCAGCAGCTTAGCGGAAGGACAGGGGTCCTCGGTGGGCTTAGAGATGTTTTTT
TRBV11-1	TRBJ2-6	-	-	CASSTSGVGANVLTF	TGTGCCAGCAGCACCTCGGGGGTTGGGGCCAACGTCCTGACTTTC
TRBV12-3/TRBV12-4	TRBJ2-1	TRBD2	-	CAGSFSTSGSTTHNEQFF	TGTGCCGGCAGTTTCTCGACTAGCGGGAGTACTACCCACAATGAGCAGTTCTTC
TRBV7-3	TRBJ1-1	-	-	CASSLYGESHEAFF	TGTGCCAGCAGCTTATATGGGGAAAGTCATGAAGCTTTCTTT
TRBV28	TRBJ1-2	TRBD1	-	CASSRDRGRSGYTF	TGTGCCAGCAGCCGGGACAGGGGGCGGTCCGGCTACACCTTC
TRBV29-1	TRBJ1-5	-	-	CSVERGVGTDTQHF	TGCAGCGTTGAACGAGGTGTGGGCACAGATACTCAGCATTTT
TRBV6-1	TRBJ2-4	-	many	CATAAKNIQYF	TGTGCCACCGCGGCCAAAAACATTCAGTACTTC
TRBV11-2	TRBJ2-3	TRBD1	-	CASRGDRADMQYF	TGTGCCAGCAGGGGGGACAGGGCAGATATGCAATATTTC
TRBV28	TRBJ2-7	-	-	CASSVGGSRGLEQYF	TGTGCCAGCAGTGTGGGTGGCAGCCGGGGTCTGGAGCAGTACTTT
TRBV6-6	TRBJ2-1	TRBD2	once	CTSSPAETSANEQFF	TGTACCAGCAGCCCCGCCGAGACTAGCGCCAATGAGCAGTTCTTC
TRBV7-9	TRBJ1-4	-	-	CASTPSRTGWEEKLFF	TGTGCCAGCACCCCCAGTCGGACGGGTTGGGAAGAAAAACTGTTTTTT
TRBV24-1	TRBJ2-2	TRBD1	-	CTARDRDSGELFF	TGTACCGCCAGGGACAGGGATTCCGGGGAGCTGTTTTTT
TRBV30	TRBJ2-3	-	many	CAWSVFRGLDTQYF	TGTGCCTGGAGTGTATTCCGGGGGCTAGATACGCAGTATTTT
TRBV14	TRBJ2-5	-	many	CASSQLRLGFGETQYF	TGTGCCAGCAGCCAACTTAGGTTAGGCTTTGGAGAGACCCAGTACTTC
TRBV6-1	TRBJ1-5	TRBD1	-	CPSRDRVMPQHF	TGTCCCAGCAGGGACAGGGTGATGCCCCAGCATTTT
TRBV7-9	TRBJ2-3	-	many	CASSLSRSTDTQYF	TGTGCCAGCAGCTTGAGTCGGTCCACAGATACGCAGTATTTT
TRBV12-3/TRBV12-4	TRBJ1-2	-	once	CASRKRGDRYGYIF	TGTGCCAGCAGGAAACGTGGAGACCGCTATGGCTACATCTTC
TRBV7-3	TRBJ2-3	-	-	CASSASIGSTDTQYF	TGTGCCAGCAGCGCCTCGATAGGTAGCACAGATACGCAGTATTTT
TRBV11-3	TRBJ1-1	-	-	CASSPRGDAETFF	TGTGCCAGCAGCCCTCGTGGAGACGCTGAAACTTTCTTT
TRBV11-3	TRBJ2-2	-	-	CASLGPTTGELFF	TGTGCCAGCTTAGGGCCAACCACCGGTGAGCTGTTTTTT
TRBV11-2	TRBJ2-2	-	-	CASSFLTGVSTGELFF	TGTGCCAGCAGCTTCCTAACGGGAGTGAGTACCGGGGAGTTGTTTTTT
TRBV11-2	TRBJ2-7	-	-	CASSLPTYEQYF	TGTGCCAGCAGCTTACCAACCTACGAGCAGTACTTC
TRBV11-2	TRBJ2-7	-	-	CASSPHLGEIYEQYF	TGTGCCAGCAGCCCCCACCTGGGAGAGATTTACGAGCAGTACTTC
TRBV29-1	TRBJ2-5	TRBD2	many	CSVDPGGATQYF	TGCAGCGTTGATCCGGGGGGAGCGACCCAGTACTTC